A single sample is the source of the 8 T cell receptor beta chains below, sequenced in a study of control samples from healthy donors and cancer patients. Data came from immunoSEQ multiplex PCR; TCRdb stores just in-frame clones and leaves some out. The sample carries approximately 120,000 clones, approximately 92% recorded once. Sequenced input: PBMCs. All receptors derive from a man older than 75 with head and neck cancer.

The chain carries TRBV20-1 and TRBJ2-7, with D perhaps matching TRBD1 (6 bases). The CDR3 has 11 residues. V shed 6 bases and J shed 7 bases, with 13 bases lying between them. CDR1 is DFQATT, CDR2 SNEGSKA, per germline (reference sequence). The CDR3 region has the DNA TGCAGTGCAAACCGACAGGCGGAGCAGTACTTC. This sequence encodes CSANRQAEQYF.

The CDR3 protein is CASSVTSGGPWETQYF. CDR3 coding DNA: TGTGCCAGCAGTGTTACTAGCGGGGGGCCGTGGGAGACCCAGTACTTC. The chain carries TRBV6-1 and TRBJ2-5; 12 bases map to TRBD2. V lost 4 bases to trimming and J lost 5 bases; unmatched junction nucleotides: 8. The CDR3 totals 16 residues. CDR1 and CDR2 (germline): MNHNS, SASEGT.

This chain links TRBV14 with TRBJ2-7; 9 bases match TRBD1. Germline V gene data show CDR1 as SGHDN and CDR2 as FVKESK. The CDR3 spans 18 residues. V was pared by 0 bases and J by 9 bases, with 18 bases of the junction left unmatched. The CDR3: CASSQEMRQGQGIAGQYF. Written as DNA, the CDR3 is TGTGCCAGCAGCCAAGAAATGAGGCAGGGACAGGGAATAGCGGGGCAGTACTTC.

The chain recombines TRBV15 with TRBJ2-7; D uncertain. The V gene's germline CDR1 is LNHNV and CDR2 YYDKDF (reference sequence). Trimming left V 2 bases short and J 0 bases short, with 5 bases between. CDR3 length equals 13 residues. The CDR3 nucleotides are TGTGCCACCAGCAGATCGAGCTCCTACGAGCAGTACTTC. Protein sequence: CATSRSSSYEQYF.

This chain connects TRBV9 to TRBJ2-2; possibly TRBD2 for D (6 bases). V was pared by 1 base and J by 0 bases, with 10 bases between. The germline gives CDR1 SGDLS, CDR2 YYNGEE. CDR3 length: 16 amino acids. CDR3 coding DNA: TGTGCCAGCAGCGTACGGTCGGGGGCGAACACCGGGGAGCTGTTTTTT. This sequence encodes CASSVRSGANTGELFF.

The chain carries TRBV6-6 and TRBJ1-1; 7 bases are a match to TRBD1. Germline assignment: CDR1 MNHNY and CDR2 SVGAGI (reference sequence). The CDR3 runs to 15 residues. The ends lost 6 bases at V and 1 base at J; junction bases unmatched: 8. The CDR3: CASSGPWTGNTEAFF. CDR3 in DNA: TGTGCCAGCAGCGGCCCCTGGACAGGGAACACTGAAGCTTTCTTT.

The chain combines TRBV12-5 with TRBJ2-3; D possibly matches TRBD1 or TRBD2 (6 bases each). CDR3 length equals 14 residues. Trimming pared 5 bases from V and 6 bases from J, leaving 15 bases between. Per germline, CDR1 LGHNT and CDR2 FRNRAP. The CDR3 sequence is CASGPQGGGDTQYF. The CDR3 DNA reads TGTGCTAGTGGTCCACAGGGAGGAGGGGATACGCAGTATTTT.

The CDR3 spells CASSYSTGTGFDEQYF. CDR3 nucleotides: TGTGCCAGCAGTTACTCGACCGGGACAGGGTTCGACGAGCAGTACTTC. The chain combines TRBV6-5 with TRBJ2-7; 9 bases match TRBD1. V shed 0 bases and J 5 bases; nucleotides not matched to a gene: 8. CDR1 and CDR2 from the germline V gene are MNHEY and SVGAGI. This CDR3 is built from 16 residues.